The clone carrying this T cell receptor (beta chain) was picked up one time. Deletions cut 5 bases from V and 2 bases from J, with 13 bases between. CDR1 WSHSY and CDR2 SAAADI come from the germline V gene. There are 14 residues in the CDR3. Clones were read by immunoSEQ multiplex PCR, and TCRdb kept only the in-frame ones, dropping some. The sample gives 150,000 to 200,000 clones, roughly nine tenths of which show up once; around 3.6% is in the top ten. The sample comes from a study of T cell responses to AZD1222 COVID-19 vaccine. The sequenced sample was peripheral blood, obtained 28 days after the second AZD1222 dose. The TCR was taken from an adult who received the AZD1222 COVID-19 vaccine. The genes are TRBV10-2 and TRBJ2-7; D might be TRBD1 (6 bases). CDR3 sequence (DNA): TGCGCCAGCAGTTTACAGTCAGGGGCCTACGAGCAGTACTTC. Translated, it gives CASSLQSGAYEQYF.